This TCR beta chain originates from a study of T-cell reconstitution after alpha-beta-depleted transplantation in children. Trimming shortened V by 5 bases and J by 6 bases, and 15 bases separated the two germline ends. Germline V lookup: CDR1 SGHTA, CDR2 FQGNSA. This CDR3 region has 14 residues. In its sample, this clonotype was seen many times. Unique molecular identifiers were incorporated into the prepared TCRbeta library. TCRdb reprocessed the PCR reads via MiXCR and lists one record per CDR3 protein. The sample lists 400,000 to 450,000 distinct CDR3 sequences, 43% occurring once. The receptor comes from a girl aged 2 to 10 with aplastic anemia, due to receive a stem cell transplant. This sequence joins TRBV7-2 and TRBJ2-3; D gene uncertain. Sample: PBMCs, taken before TCRalphabeta/CD19-depleted stem cell transplant. The CDR3 region is CASSQGGPSDTQYF. The CDR3 coding sequence is TGTGCCAGCAGCCAAGGTGGCCCCAGTGATACGCAGTATTTT. Full variable domain (remainder filled in from reference TRBV7-2 and TRBJ2-3): GAGVSQSPSNKVTEKGKDVELRCDPISGHTALYWYRQSLGQGLEFLIYFQGNSAPDKSGLPSDRFSAERTGGSVSTLTIQRTQQEDSAVYLCASSQGGPSDTQYFGPGTRLTVL.